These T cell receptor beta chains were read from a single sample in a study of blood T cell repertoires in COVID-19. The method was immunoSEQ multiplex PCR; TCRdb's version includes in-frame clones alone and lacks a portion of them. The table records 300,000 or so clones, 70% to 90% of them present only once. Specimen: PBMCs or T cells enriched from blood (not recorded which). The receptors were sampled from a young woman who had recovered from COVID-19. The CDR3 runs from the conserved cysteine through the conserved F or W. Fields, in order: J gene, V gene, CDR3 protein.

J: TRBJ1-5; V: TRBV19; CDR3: CASSKGQGGNQPQHF
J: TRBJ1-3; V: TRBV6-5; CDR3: CASRQGFGNTIYF
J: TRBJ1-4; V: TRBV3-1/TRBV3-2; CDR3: CASSQTLAGAGGEKLFF
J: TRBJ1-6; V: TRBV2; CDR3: CASSRTGGSYNSPLHF
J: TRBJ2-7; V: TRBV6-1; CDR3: CASSDPGLAGALSYEQYF
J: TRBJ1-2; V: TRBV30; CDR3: CAWSGSTYGYTF
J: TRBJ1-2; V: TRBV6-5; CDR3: CASSYSGSNYGYTF
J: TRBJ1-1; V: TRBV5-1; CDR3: CASSSRTGARAEAFF
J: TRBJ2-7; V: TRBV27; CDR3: CASSLVGAYEQYF
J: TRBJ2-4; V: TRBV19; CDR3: CASSAGTGGTLQYF
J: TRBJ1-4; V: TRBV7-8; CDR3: CASSLRGLTNEKLFF
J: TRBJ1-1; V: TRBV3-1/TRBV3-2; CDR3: CASSQGPGRGTEAFF
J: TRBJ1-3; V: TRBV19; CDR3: CASTGTGFGGNTIYF
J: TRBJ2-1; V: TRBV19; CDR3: CASTPRSWTENYNEQFF
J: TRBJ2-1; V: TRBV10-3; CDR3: CAIGGGTGSNNEQFF
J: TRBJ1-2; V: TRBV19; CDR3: CASSEDTRYGYTF
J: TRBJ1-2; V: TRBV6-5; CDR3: CASSQSYGYTF
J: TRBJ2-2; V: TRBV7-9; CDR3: CASSQGALNTGELFF
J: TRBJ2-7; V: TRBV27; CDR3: CASSLGGRMYEQYF
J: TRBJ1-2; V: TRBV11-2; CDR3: CASTRDRSYGYTF
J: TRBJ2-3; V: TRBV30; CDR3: CAWNVIRGTQYF
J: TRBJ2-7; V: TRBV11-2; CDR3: CASSLSGAHEQYF
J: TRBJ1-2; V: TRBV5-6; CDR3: CASSLRTAGGYGYTF
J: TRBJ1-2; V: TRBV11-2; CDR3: CASSQVGAPFDGYTF
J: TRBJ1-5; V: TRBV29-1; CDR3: CSVEAGPNQPQHF
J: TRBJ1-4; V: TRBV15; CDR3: CATSRALQGEKLFF
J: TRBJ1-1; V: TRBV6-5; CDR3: CASRPSGVGTEAFF
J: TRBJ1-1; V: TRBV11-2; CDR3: CASCAGFGTEAFF
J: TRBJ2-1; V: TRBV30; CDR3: CAWSPRTTQYNEQFF
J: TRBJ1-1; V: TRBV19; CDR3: CASSLQGMNTEAFF
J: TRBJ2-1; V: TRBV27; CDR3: CASTRTLAAYNEQFF
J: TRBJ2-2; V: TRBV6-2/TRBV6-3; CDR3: CASSPPGDTGELFF
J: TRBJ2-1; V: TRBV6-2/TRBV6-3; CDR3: CASSSGQGPFF
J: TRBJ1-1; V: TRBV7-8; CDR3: CASSPRGGGEAFF
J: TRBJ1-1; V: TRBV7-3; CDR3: CASSFGGLAEAFF
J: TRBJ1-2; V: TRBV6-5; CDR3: CASSRSAGNFGYTF
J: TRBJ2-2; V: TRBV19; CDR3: CASSIGAPNTGELFF
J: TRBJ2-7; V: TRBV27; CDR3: CASSSGQNYEQYF
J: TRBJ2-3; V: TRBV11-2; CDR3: CASSSTRGTDTQYF
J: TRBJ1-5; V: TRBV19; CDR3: CASTPEVDQPQHF
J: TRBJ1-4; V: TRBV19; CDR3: CASSDTHSEKLFF
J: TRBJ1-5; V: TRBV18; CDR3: CASSPLDGTKDQPQHF
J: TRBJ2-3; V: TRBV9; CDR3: CASSLRGDRVADTQYF
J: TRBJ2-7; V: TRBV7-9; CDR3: CASSLGRGDSFFYEQYF
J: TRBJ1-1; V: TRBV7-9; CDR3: CASSLAGGMNTEAFF
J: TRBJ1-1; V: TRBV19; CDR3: CASSMLQGAMNTEAFF
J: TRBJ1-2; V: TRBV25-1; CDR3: CASSEAPPLYGYTF
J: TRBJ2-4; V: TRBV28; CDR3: CASSSPRDSLAKNIQYF
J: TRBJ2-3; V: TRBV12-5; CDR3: CASGPGGLPEITQYF
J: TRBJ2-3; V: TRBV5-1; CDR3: CASSSSSGGTDTQYF
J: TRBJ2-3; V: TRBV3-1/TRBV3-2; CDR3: CASSPYYGGATDTQYF
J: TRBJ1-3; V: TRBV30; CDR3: CAWSVKGADTIYF
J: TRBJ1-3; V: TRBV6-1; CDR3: CASSEAWTGAGIQNTIYF
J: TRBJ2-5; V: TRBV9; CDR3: CASSPRGQGPETQYF
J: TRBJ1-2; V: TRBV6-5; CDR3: CATGDSWGYGYTF
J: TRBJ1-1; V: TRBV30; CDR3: CAWSPGRGSGAFF
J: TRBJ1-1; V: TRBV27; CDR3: CASSLTRRTEAFF